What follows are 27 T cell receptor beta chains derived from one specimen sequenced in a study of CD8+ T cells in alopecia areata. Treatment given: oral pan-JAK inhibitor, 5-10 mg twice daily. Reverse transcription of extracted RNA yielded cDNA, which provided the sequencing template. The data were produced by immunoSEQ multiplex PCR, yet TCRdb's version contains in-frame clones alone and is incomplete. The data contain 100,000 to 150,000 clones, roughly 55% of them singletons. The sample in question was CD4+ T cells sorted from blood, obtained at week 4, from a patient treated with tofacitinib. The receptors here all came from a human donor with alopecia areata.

For the CDR3, the DNA is TGTGCCAGCAGCCAAGAAGACAGACACACTGAAGCTTTCTTT. As protein: CASSQEDRHTEAFF. V and J are TRBV4-2 and TRBJ1-1; D is perhaps TRBD1 (5 bases). This CDR3 is 14 amino acids long. V lost 0 bases, J lost 3 bases, and 8 bases lay in between. Per germline, CDR1 LGHNA and CDR2 YNFKEQ.

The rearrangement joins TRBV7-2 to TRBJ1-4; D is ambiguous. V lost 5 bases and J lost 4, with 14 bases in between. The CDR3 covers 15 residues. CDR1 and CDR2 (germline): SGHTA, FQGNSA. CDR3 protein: CASSQSWGYNEKLFF. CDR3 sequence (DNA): TGTGCCAGCAGCCAGAGCTGGGGTTATAATGAAAAACTGTTTTTT. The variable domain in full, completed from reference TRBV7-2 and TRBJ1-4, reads GAGVSQSPSNKVTEKGKDVELRCDPISGHTALYWYRQSLGQGLEFLIYFQGNSAPDKSGLPSDRFSAERTGGSVSTLTIQRTQQEDSAVYLCASSQSWGYNEKLFFGSGTQLSVL.

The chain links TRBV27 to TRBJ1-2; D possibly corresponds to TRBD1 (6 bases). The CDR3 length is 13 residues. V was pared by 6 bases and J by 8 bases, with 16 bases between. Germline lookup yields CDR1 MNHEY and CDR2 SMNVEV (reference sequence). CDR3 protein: CASRPDSKRGYTF. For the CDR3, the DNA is TGTGCCAGCAGGCCGGACAGTAAGCGGGGCTACACCTTC.

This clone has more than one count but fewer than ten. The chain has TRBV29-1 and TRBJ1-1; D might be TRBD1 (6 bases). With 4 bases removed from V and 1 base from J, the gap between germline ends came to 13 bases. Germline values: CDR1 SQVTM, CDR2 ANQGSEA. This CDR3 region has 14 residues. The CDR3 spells CSVVGPGANTEAFF. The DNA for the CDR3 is TGCAGCGTTGTGGGGCCAGGGGCGAACACTGAAGCTTTCTTT.

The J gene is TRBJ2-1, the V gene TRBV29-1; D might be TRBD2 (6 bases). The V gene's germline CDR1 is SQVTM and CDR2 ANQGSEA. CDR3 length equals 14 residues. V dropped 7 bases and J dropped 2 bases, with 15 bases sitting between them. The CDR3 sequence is CSGARESPYNEQFF. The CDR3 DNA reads TGCAGCGGTGCTCGGGAGTCCCCCTACAATGAGCAGTTCTTC.

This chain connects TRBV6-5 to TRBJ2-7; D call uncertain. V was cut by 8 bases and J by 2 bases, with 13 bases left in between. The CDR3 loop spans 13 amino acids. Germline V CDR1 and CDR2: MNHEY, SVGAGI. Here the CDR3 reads CASEDPAPYEQYF. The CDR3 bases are TGTGCCAGCGAAGACCCAGCCCCCTACGAGCAGTACTTC.

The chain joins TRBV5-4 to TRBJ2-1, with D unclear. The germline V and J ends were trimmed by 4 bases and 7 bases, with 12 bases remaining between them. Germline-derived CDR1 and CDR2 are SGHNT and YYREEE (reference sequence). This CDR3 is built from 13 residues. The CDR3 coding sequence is TGTGCCAGCAGCCACACCCCGCCTAATGAGCAGTTCTTC. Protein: CASSHTPPNEQFF.

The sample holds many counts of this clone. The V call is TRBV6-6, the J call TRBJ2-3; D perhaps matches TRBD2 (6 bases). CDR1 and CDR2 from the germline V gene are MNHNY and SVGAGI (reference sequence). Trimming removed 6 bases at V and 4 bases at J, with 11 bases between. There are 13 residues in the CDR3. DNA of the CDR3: TGTGCCAGCAGGCCCCGGGAGTCAGATACGCAGTATTTT. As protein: CASRPRESDTQYF.

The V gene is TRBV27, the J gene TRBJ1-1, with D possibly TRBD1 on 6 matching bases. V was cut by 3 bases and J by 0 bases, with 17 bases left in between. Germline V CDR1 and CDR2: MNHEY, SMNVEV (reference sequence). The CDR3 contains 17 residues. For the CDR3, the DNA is TGTGCCAGCAGTTTTACCTTTGCAGGGACACTGAACACTGAAGCTTTCTTT. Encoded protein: CASSFTFAGTLNTEAFF.

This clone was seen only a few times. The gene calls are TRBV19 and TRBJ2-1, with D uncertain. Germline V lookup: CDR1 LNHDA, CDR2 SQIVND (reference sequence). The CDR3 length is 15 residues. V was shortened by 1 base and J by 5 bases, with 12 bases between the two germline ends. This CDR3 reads CASSIGLRVDNEQFF. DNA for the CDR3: TGTGCCAGTAGTATAGGTCTTAGGGTGGACAATGAGCAGTTCTTC.

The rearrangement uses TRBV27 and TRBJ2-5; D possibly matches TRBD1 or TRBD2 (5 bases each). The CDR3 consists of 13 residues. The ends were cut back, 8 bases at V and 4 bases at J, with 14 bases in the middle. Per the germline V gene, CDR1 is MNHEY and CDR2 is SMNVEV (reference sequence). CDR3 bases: TGTGCCAGCTCTGGGGGATCAGGAGAGACCCAGTACTTC. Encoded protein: CASSGGSGETQYF.

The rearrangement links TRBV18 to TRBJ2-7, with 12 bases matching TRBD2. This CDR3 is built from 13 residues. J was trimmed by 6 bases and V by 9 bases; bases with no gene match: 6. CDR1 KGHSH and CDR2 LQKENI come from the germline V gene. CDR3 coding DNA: TGTGCCAGTACCGGGACTAGCGGGTCCGAGCAGTACTTC. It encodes CASTGTSGSEQYF.

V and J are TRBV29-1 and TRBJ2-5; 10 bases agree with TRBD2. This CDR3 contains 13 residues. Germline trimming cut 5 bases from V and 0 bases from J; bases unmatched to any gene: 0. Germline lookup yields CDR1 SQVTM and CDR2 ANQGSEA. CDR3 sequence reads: CSVTSGNQETQYF. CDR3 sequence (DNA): TGCAGCGTTACTAGCGGGAACCAAGAGACCCAGTACTTC. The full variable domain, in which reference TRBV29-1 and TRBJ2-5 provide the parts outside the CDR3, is SAVISQKPSRDICQRGTSLTIQCQVDSQVTMMFWYRQQPGQSLTLIATANQGSEATYESGFVIDKFPISRPNLTFSTLTVSNMSPEDSSIYLCSVTSGNQETQYFGPGTRLLVL.

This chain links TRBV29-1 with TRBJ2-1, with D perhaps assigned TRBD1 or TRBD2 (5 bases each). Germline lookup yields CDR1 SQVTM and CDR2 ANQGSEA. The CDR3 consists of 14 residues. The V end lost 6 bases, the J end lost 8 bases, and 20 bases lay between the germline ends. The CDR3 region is CSVPNRGRGHEQFF. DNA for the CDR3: TGCAGCGTCCCTAATAGGGGCCGGGGCCATGAGCAGTTCTTC.

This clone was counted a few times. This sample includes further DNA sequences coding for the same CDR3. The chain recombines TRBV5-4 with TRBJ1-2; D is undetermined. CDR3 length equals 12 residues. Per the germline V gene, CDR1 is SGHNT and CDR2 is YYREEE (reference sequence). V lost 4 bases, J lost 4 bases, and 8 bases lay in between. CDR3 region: CASSSPLYGYTF. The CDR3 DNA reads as TGTGCCAGCAGCAGCCCCCTCTATGGCTACACCTTC.

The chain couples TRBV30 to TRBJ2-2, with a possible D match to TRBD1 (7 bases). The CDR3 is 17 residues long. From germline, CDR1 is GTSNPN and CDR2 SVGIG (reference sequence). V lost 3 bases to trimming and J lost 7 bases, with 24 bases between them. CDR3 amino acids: CAWRPTSHYRGGGELFF. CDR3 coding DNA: TGTGCCTGGAGACCAACATCGCATTACAGGGGAGGCGGGGAGCTGTTTTTT.

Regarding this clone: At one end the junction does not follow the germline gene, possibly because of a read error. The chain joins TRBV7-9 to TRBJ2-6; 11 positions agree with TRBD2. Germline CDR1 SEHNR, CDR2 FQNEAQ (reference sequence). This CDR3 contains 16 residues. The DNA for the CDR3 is TGTGCCAGCAGCTTGACTAGCGGGACTGGGGCCAACGTCCCGACTTTC. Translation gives CASSLTSGTGANVPTF.

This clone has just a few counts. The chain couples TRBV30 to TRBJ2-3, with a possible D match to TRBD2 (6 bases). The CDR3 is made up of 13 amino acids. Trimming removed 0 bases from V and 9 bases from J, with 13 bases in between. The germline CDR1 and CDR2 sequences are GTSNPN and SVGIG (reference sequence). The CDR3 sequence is CAWSVRGGRTQYF. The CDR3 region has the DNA TGTGCCTGGAGTGTACGGGGAGGTCGGACGCAGTATTTT.

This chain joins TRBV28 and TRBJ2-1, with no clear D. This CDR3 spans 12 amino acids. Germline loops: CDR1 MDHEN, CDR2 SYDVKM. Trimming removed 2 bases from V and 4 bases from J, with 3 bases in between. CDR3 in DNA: TGTGCCAGCAGTTTACAGTACAATGAGCAGTTCTTC. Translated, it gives CASSLQYNEQFF.

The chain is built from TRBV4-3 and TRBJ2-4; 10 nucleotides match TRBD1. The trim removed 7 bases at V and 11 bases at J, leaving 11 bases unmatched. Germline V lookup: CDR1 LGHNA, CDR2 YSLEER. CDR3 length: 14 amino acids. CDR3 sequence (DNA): TGCGCCAGCACTGTCGACAGGGGGCTGTCGTTTCAGTACTTC. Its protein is CASTVDRGLSFQYF.

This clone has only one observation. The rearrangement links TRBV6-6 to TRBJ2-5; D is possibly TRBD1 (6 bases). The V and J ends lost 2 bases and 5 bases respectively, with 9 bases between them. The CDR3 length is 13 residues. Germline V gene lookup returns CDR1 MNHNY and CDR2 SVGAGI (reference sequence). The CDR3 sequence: CASSYEGVETQYF. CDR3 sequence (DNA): TGTGCCAGCAGTTACGAGGGGGTCGAGACCCAGTACTTC.

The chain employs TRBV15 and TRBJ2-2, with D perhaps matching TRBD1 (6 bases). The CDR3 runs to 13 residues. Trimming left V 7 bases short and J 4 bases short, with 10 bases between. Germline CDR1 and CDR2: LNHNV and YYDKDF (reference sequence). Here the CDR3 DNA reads TGTGCCACCACAGGGGATCTCACCGGGGAGCTGTTTTTT. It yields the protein CATTGDLTGELFF.

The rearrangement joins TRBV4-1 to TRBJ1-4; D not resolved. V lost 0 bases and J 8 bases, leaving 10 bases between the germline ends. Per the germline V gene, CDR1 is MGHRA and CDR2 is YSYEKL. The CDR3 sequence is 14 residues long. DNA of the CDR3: TGCGCCAGCAGCCAAGATGCCGAGGGAGAAAAACTGTTTTTT. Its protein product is CASSQDAEGEKLFF.

The CDR3: CAISESQMNTEAFF. In DNA, the CDR3 is TGTGCCATCAGTGAGTCCCAAATGAACACTGAAGCTTTCTTT. The rearrangement joins TRBV10-3 to TRBJ1-1; D is unresolved. CDR1 is ENHRY and CDR2 is SYGVKD in the germline V gene. This CDR3 spans 14 amino acids. The V end was cut by 0 bases, the J end by 0 bases, with 5 bases between.

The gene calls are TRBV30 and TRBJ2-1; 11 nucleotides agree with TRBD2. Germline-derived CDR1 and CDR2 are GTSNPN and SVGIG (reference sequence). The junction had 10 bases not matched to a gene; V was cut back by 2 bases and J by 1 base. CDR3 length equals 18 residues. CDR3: CAWSSTRTSGSSYNEQFF. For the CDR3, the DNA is TGTGCCTGGAGTTCAACTCGCACTAGCGGGAGTTCCTACAATGAGCAGTTCTTC.

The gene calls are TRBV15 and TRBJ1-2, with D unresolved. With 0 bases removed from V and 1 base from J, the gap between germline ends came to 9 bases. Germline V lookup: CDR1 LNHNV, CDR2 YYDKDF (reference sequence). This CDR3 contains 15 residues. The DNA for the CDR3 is TGTGCCACCAGCAGAGATACCGGGTTTAACTATGGCTACACCTTC. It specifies CATSRDTGFNYGYTF.

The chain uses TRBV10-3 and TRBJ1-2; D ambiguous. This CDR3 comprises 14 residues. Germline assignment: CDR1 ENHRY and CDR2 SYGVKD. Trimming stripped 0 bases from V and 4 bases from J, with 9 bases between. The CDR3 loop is CAISESFTAYGYTF. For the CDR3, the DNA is TGTGCCATCAGTGAGTCGTTTACCGCCTATGGCTACACCTTC.